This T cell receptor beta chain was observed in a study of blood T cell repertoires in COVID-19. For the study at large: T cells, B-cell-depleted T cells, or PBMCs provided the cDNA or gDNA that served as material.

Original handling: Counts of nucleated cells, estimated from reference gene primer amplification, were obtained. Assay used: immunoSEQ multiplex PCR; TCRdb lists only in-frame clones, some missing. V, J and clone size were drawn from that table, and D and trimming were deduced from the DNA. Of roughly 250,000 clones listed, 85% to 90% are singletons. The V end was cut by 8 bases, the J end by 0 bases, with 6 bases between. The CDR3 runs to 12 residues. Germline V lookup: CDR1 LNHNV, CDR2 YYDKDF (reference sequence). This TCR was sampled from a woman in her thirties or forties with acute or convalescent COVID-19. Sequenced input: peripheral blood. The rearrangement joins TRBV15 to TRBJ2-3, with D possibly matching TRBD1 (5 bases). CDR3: CATGASTDTQYF. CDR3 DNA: TGTGCCACCGGGGCTAGCACAGATACGCAGTATTTT.